This T cell receptor (beta chain) originates from a study of cytotoxic CD8 clonotypes in ibrutinib-treated CLL. Background on the study: Some 10 relapsed/refractory, roughly 15 treatment-naive; under 18 IGHV unmutated. Productive templates per sample averaged roughly 230,000; productive rearrangements, 80,000 to 95,000.

Target depth was 1 in 200,000 to 1 in 1 million T cells, about 10x per clonotype. Assay: immunoSEQ multiplex PCR; the TCRdb copy retains only in-frame clones and omits some. Seen here are some 150,000 clones, approximately 80% observed once, and the top ten hold around a quarter. Cryopreserved PBMCs supplied 1.5 to 2.5 micrograms of genomic DNA for TCR beta libraries. Germline values: CDR1 SEHNR, CDR2 FQNEAQ (reference sequence). CDR3 length equals 15 residues. Trimming stripped 6 bases from V and 7 bases from J, with 18 bases between. This clonotype originated in a human donor with chronic lymphocytic leukemia. The material sequenced was PBMCs, taken after 12 months of ibrutinib treatment. The rearrangement uses TRBV7-9 and TRBJ1-4; D unresolved. The CDR3 loop reads CASSSTDELGEKLFF. For the CDR3, the DNA is TGTGCCAGCAGTTCGACCGACGAGTTGGGTGAAAAACTGTTTTTT.